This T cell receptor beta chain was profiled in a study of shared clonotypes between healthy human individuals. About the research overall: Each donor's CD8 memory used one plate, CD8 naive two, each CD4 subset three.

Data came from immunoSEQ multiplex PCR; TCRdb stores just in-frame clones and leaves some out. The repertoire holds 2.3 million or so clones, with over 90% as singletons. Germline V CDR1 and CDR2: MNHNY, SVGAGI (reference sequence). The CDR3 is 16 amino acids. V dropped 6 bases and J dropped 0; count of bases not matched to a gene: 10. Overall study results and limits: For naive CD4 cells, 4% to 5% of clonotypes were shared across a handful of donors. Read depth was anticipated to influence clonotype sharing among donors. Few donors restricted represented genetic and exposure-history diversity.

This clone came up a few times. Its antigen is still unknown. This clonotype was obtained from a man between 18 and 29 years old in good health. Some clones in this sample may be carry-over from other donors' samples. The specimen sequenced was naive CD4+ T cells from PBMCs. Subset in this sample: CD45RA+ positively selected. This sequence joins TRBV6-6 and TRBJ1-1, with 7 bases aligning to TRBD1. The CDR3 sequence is CASRGETGYMNTEAFF. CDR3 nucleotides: TGTGCCAGCAGAGGTGAGACAGGGTACATGAACACTGAAGCTTTCTTT.